The sequence of this T cell receptor beta chain was determined in a study of blood T cell repertoires in COVID-19. Study in general: The analysed material was cDNA or gDNA that came from T cells, B-cell-depleted T cells, or PBMCs.

This clone occurred many times. The CDR3 consists of 19 residues. The data were produced by immunoSEQ multiplex PCR, yet TCRdb's version contains in-frame clones alone and is incomplete. This sample has hundreds of thousands of clones, with 85% to 90% found just once. The origin of this receptor is a woman aged 25-40 years with acute or convalescent COVID-19. This chain connects TRBV21-1 to TRBJ1-5. TRBV21-1 is recorded as a pseudogene. The sample consisted of peripheral blood. Here the CDR3 reads CASSKASDFSGYSNQPQHF. The CDR3 region has the DNA TGTGCCAGCAGCAAAGCTAGTGATTTCTCGGGATATAGCAATCAGCCCCAGCATTTT.